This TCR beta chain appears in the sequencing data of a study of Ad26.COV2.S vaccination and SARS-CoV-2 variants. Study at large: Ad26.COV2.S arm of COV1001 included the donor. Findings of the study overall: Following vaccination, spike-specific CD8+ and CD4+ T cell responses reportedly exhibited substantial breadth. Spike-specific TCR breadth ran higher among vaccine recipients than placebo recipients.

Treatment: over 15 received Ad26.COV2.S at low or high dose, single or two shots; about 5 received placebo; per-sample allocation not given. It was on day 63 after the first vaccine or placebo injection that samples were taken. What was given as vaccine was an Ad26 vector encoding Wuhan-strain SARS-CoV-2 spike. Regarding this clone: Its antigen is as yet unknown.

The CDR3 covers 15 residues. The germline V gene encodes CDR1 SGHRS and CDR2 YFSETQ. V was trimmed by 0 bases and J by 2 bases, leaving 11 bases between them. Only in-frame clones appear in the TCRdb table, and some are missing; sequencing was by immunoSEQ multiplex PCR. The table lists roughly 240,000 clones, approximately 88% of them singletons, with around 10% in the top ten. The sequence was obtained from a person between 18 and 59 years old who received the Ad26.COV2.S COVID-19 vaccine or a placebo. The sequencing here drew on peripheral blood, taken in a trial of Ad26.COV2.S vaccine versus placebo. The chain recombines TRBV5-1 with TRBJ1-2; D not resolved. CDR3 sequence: CASSLAGEPNYGYTF. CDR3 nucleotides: TGCGCCAGCAGCTTGGCCGGGGAGCCCAACTATGGCTACACCTTC.